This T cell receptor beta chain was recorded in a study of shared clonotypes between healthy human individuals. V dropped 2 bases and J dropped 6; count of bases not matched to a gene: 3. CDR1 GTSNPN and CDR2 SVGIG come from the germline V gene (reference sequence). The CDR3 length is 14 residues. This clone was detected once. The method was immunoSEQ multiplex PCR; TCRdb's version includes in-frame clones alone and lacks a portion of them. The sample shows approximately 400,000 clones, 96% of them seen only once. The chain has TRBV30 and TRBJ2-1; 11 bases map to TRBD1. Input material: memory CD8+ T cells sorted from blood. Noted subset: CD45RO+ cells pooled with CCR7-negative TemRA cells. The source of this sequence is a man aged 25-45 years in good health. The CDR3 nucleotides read TGTGCCTGGAGTTCCGGGACAGGGGGCAATGAGCAGTTCTTC. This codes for CAWSSGTGGNEQFF.